Measured by frequency, the clone carrying this TCR beta chain is large. Its antigen is currently unknown. TCRdb reprocessed the 10x single-cell sequencing reads, keeping one entry per CDR3 protein, no DNA. In total, the table holds roughly 1,400 distinct CDR3 sequences. These data come from a study of CD8 T cells in cerebrospinal fluid in Alzheimer's disease. Across the study: Two single-cell methods, plate-based nested PCR and droplet-based sequencing, assessed CSF clonal expansion. Study findings and constraints: In mild cognitive impairment or Alzheimer's disease, the biggest CSF clone made up more TCRs than in controls.

The V gene's germline CDR1 is DFQATT and CDR2 SNEGSKA (reference sequence). The CDR3 is 13 residues long. Neurodegeneration in patients was confirmed with biomarkers including neurofilament, amyloid-beta and tau. This receptor was identified in a human donor with mild cognitive impairment. Material for sequencing was cerebrospinal fluid. The chain combines TRBV20-1 with TRBJ2-5; TCRdb names TRBD1, which stays unverified in the absence of DNA. This CDR3 is CSAPGTIQETQYF.